This T cell receptor beta chain originates from a study of siplizumab effects on memory and regulatory T cells. Profiled with immunoSEQ multiplex PCR; TCRdb holds only in-frame clones, not every one. The profile shows approximately 50,000 clones, more than 85% of them singletons. Material for sequencing was CD8+ T cells sorted from blood. The receptor was derived from a human donor in good health.

The DNA of the CDR3 is TGCGCCAGCAGTTCTCGACAGGGAGGCACCGGGGAGCTGTTTTTT. It is translated as CASSSRQGGTGELFF. The chain employs TRBV4-1 and TRBJ2-2, with D possibly being TRBD1 (7 bases). The V and J ends lost 6 bases and 4 bases respectively, with 15 bases between them. From germline, CDR1 is MGHRA and CDR2 YSYEKL. CDR3 length equals 15 residues.